This entry is about one T cell receptor (beta chain). Antigen specificity is unknown. A far larger clone is one base from this, pointing to a likely read error. Multiplex PCR in two rounds served to amplify TCR beta CDR3 from genomic DNA. The first round of PCR was done with primers that matched each TRBV and TRBJ gene. Via MiXCR, TCRdb re-called the multiplex PCR reads, giving one row per CDR3 protein. The sample lists some 56,000 distinct CDR3 sequences; 26% were seen once. This specimen belongs to a study of prognosis after radiotherapy for stage I lung cancer. This CDR3 has 14 amino acids. Trimming stripped 7 bases from V and 6 bases from J, with 15 bases between. The germline CDR1 and CDR2 sequences are MRHNA and SNTAGT. Overall study findings and caveats: It was reported that patients with metastases and those without them differed in TRBV and TRBJ gene usage.

Peripheral blood, in roughly 6-milliliter volumes, was drawn at each of two time points. V is TRBV6-4 and J is TRBJ2-2; the D gene is possibly TRBD1 (5 bases). The source material was PBMCs, sampled before or after stereotactic body radiation therapy (not recorded which). The TCR sequence derives from a donor of 50 years or more with non-small cell lung cancer. The CDR3 DNA sequence: TGTGCCAGCACCCCAGGGTTTAGGGCCGGGGAGCTGTTTTTT. This gives the protein CASTPGFRAGELFF.